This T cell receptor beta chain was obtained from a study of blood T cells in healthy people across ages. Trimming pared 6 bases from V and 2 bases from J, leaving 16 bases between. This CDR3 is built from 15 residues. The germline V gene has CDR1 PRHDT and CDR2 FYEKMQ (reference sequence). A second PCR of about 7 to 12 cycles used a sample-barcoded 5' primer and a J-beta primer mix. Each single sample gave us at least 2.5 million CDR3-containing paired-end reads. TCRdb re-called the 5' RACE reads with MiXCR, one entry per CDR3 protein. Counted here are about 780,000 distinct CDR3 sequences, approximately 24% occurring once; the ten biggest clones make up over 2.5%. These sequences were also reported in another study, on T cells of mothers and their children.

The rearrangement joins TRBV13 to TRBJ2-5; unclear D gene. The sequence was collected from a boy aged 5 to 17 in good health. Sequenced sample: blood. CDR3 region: CASSLSGSLQETQYF. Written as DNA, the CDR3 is TGTGCCAGCAGTCTCTCGGGCAGCTTACAAGAGACCCAGTACTTC.